One sample yielded the 32 T cell receptor beta chains listed below, sequenced in a study of blood T cell repertoires in COVID-19 (dated by TCRdb to about 2020). The protocol used for the library was the immunoSEQ multiplex PCR assay. TCRdb took over this immuneACCESS table, retaining in-frame rearrangements with V and J assigned. Such tables are incomplete; in checked studies, under half of the missing clones stem from an unresolved V gene, and the remainder is unexplained. The sample yields 190,000 or so clones; around 90% were counted once. The ten biggest clones cover about a tenth of the sample. The material sequenced was PBMCs or T cells enriched from blood (not recorded which). These receptors all stem from a man between 18 and 35 years old with acute COVID-19.

This clone showed up just a few times. The rearrangement joins TRBV27 to TRBJ2-7, with 9 bases matching TRBD1. The CDR3 contains 15 residues. The germline V gene encodes CDR1 MNHEY and CDR2 SMNVEV (reference sequence). V lost 2 bases and J lost 4; bases outside the gene matches: 6. CDR3 sequence (DNA): TGTGCCAGCAGTTTACGGGACAGGGTTACATACGAGCAGTACTTC. This gives the protein CASSLRDRVTYEQYF.

This chain connects TRBV4-3 to TRBJ2-7; the D gene is possibly TRBD2 (5 bases). Germline CDR1 and CDR2: LGHNA and YSLEER. The CDR3 loop spans 16 amino acids. Trimming stripped 0 bases from V and 2 bases from J, with 14 bases between. Here the CDR3 reads CASSQDGSGSPYEQYF. The CDR3 DNA sequence: TGCGCCAGCAGCCAAGATGGGAGCGGATCACCCTACGAGCAGTACTTC.

This chain connects TRBV7-3 to TRBJ2-7; TRBD2 matches 8 bases. The trim removed 4 bases at V and 0 bases at J, leaving 2 bases unmatched. In germline, CDR1 is SGHTA, CDR2 FQGTGA. This CDR3 comprises 14 residues. In nucleotides, the CDR3 is TGTGCCAGCAGCTCGGGAGGGAGCTCCTACGAGCAGTACTTC. Translated, it gives CASSSGGSSYEQYF.

V and J are TRBV20-1 and TRBJ2-1; 7 nucleotides line up with TRBD2. The CDR3 runs to 10 residues. From germline, CDR1 is DFQATT and CDR2 SNEGSKA (reference sequence). After removal of 6 bases from V and 10 bases from J, the junction contained 3 bases not matched to a gene. CDR3: CSAVLAEQFF. DNA of the CDR3: TGCAGTGCAGTACTAGCGGAGCAGTTCTTC.

V and J are TRBV28 and TRBJ1-2; D ambiguous. Germline values: CDR1 MDHEN, CDR2 SYDVKM. Between the trimmed V and J ends, which lost 8 bases and 4 bases, there was a span of 11 bases. CDR3 length equals 12 residues. The CDR3 sequence is CASRPSGYGYTF. The CDR3 DNA reads TGTGCCAGCCGCCCGAGCGGCTATGGCTACACCTTC.

This clone came up once. This chain connects TRBV6-1 to TRBJ2-5; a possible D gene is TRBD2 (5 bases). V gave up 3 bases and J gave up 5 bases, with 10 bases separating them. Germline V gives CDR1 MNHNS, CDR2 SASEGT. CDR3 size: 13 residues. The CDR3 DNA follows: TGTGCCAGCAGTGATGAGTGGGAGGAGACCCAGTACTTC. Protein sequence: CASSDEWEETQYF.

V usage is TRBV28 and J usage is TRBJ2-7, with 7 positions matching TRBD2. Trimming at V came to 5 bases and at J to 5 bases, leaving 15 bases not matched to a gene. This CDR3 has 16 residues. Per germline, CDR1 MDHEN and CDR2 SYDVKM. This CDR3 reads CASSPRSWREIHEQYF. The CDR3, as DNA: TGTGCCAGCAGTCCCCGGTCATGGCGGGAGATCCACGAGCAGTACTTC.

This rearrangement joins TRBV6-5 to TRBJ2-2; 12 bases match TRBD1. Germline assignment: CDR1 MNHEY and CDR2 SVGAGI. There are 15 residues in the CDR3. J was trimmed by 6 bases and V by 9 bases; bases with no gene match: 8. The CDR3 DNA sequence: TGTGCCAGTTCCGGGACAGGGGGCGAAGCCGGGGAGCTGTTTTTT. Translation: CASSGTGGEAGELFF.

The count of this clone is one. This chain connects TRBV24-1 to TRBJ2-3; 13 bases match TRBD2. Trimming took 2 bases from V and 4 from J; bases not matched to a gene: 2. The germline V gene encodes CDR1 KGHDR and CDR2 SFDVKD. This CDR3 contains 16 residues. Here the CDR3 reads CATSDSGLAGADTQYF. In DNA form, the CDR3 reads TGTGCCACCAGTGATTCAGGACTAGCGGGGGCAGATACGCAGTATTTT.

The V and J genes are TRBV19 and TRBJ1-2, with TRBD1 matching 9 bases. The V segment lost 7 bases and the J segment 1 base; nucleotides outside the gene matches: 7. This CDR3 has 15 amino acids. Germline CDR1 reads LNHDA; CDR2 reads SQIVND (reference sequence). This CDR3 reads CASTGTGSYNYGYTF. DNA for the CDR3: TGTGCCAGTACGGGGACAGGGTCGTATAACTATGGCTACACCTTC.

V is TRBV29-1 and J is TRBJ2-3; 13 bases are a match to TRBD2. The CDR3 has 17 amino acids. Unmatched junction bases numbered 9, after V lost 3 bases and J lost 3 bases. CDR1 and CDR2 (germline): SQVTM, ANQGSEA. The CDR3 region has the DNA TGCAGCGTTGATCTGGGACTAGCGGGATGGGGTACAGATACGCAGTATTTT. It yields the protein CSVDLGLAGWGTDTQYF.

The chain carries TRBV6-2 or TRBV6-3 and TRBJ1-2; 9 bases agree with TRBD1. CDR3 length equals 15 residues. The J segment lost 8 bases and the V segment lost 5 bases, leaving 12 bases of the junction unmatched. Germline-derived CDR1 and CDR2 are MNHEY and SVGEGT. CDR3: CASSVAGTGYGGYTF. The CDR3 DNA reads as TGTGCCAGCAGTGTAGCCGGGACAGGGTATGGAGGCTACACCTTC.

The V and J genes are TRBV9 and TRBJ1-3, with TRBD1 matching 7 bases. This CDR3 region has 16 residues. The germline CDR1 and CDR2 sequences are SGDLS and YYNGEE. V lost 3 bases, J lost 0 bases, and 6 bases stayed unmatched. Here the CDR3 reads CASSAPGQLSGNTIYF. The CDR3 DNA reads TGTGCCAGCAGCGCGCCGGGACAGCTCTCTGGAAACACCATATATTTT.

The chain uses TRBV5-6 and TRBJ2-3; 12 bases are a match to TRBD2. J gave up 6 bases and V 4 bases, and 6 bases lay outside the gene matches. This CDR3 spans 15 amino acids. In germline, CDR1 is SGHDT, CDR2 YYEEEE. CDR3 DNA sequence: TGTGCCAGCAGCGTCACGCTAGCGGGAGGGGATACGCAGTATTTT. Protein sequence: CASSVTLAGGDTQYF.

This chain uses TRBV11-2 with TRBJ2-7; 9 bases agree with TRBD2. This CDR3 has 14 residues. V trimming: 5 bases; J trimming: 6 bases; junction bases outside the gene matches: 8. CDR1 is SGHAT, CDR2 FQNNGV, per germline. CDR3 in amino acids: CASSPISGRLEQYF. DNA of the CDR3: TGTGCCAGCAGCCCGATCAGCGGGAGGCTCGAGCAGTACTTC.

This chain connects TRBV5-5 to TRBJ2-7; 9 nucleotides line up with TRBD2. The CDR3 runs 16 residues. Germline CDR1 is SGHKS and CDR2 is YYEKEE (reference sequence). J gave up 2 bases and V 0 bases, and 6 bases lay outside the gene matches. This CDR3 reads CASSLAGGRGTYEQYF. CDR3 DNA sequence: TGTGCCAGCAGCTTGGCTGGCGGGAGGGGAACCTACGAGCAGTACTTC.

The genes are TRBV27 and TRBJ1-2, with no clear D. The CDR3 has 16 amino acids. CDR1 and CDR2 from the germline V gene are MNHEY and SMNVEV (reference sequence). V was cut by 5 bases and J by 0 bases, with 16 bases left in between. CDR3 sequence reads: CASSLLTLDPNYGYTF. DNA of the CDR3: TGTGCCAGCAGTCTCCTCACCCTAGATCCTAACTATGGCTACACCTTC.

The chain recombines TRBV4-1 with TRBJ1-2, with 7 nucleotides matching TRBD1. Germline V gene sequence: CDR1 MGHRA, CDR2 YSYEKL. The CDR3 is made up of 18 amino acids. The ends lost 0 bases at V and 6 bases at J; junction bases unmatched: 16. The CDR3 loop reads CASSQDHEQGMEVHGYTF. In DNA, the CDR3 is TGCGCCAGCAGCCAAGATCATGAACAGGGGATGGAGGTCCATGGCTACACCTTC.

This rearrangement joins TRBV19 to TRBJ2-3; the match to TRBD2 covers 7 bases. Germline values: CDR1 LNHDA, CDR2 SQIVND (reference sequence). V lost 5 bases to trimming and J lost 2 bases; unmatched junction nucleotides: 7. The CDR3 covers 15 residues. CDR3 in DNA: TGTGCCAGTAGTTCCCTAGCGGCTACCACAGATACGCAGTATTTT. Translated, it gives CASSSLAATTDTQYF.

The J gene is TRBJ2-1, the V gene TRBV19, with TRBD2 identical over 9 bases. The CDR3 totals 20 residues. Germline CDR1 and CDR2: LNHDA and SQIVND (reference sequence). The V gene end was trimmed by 5 bases and the J gene end by 0 bases; junction bases not matched to a gene: 17. This CDR3 reads CASSPRLAGALMSSYNEQFF. The DNA for the CDR3 is TGTGCCAGTAGTCCCCGGTTAGCGGGAGCCCTTATGAGCTCCTACAATGAGCAGTTCTTC.

The V gene is TRBV5-1, the J gene TRBJ2-1; TRBD2 is a possible D gene (6 bases). Germline V CDR1 and CDR2: SGHRS, YFSETQ. Trimming left V 2 bases short and J 8 bases short, with 11 bases between. CDR3 length: 13 amino acids. CDR3 bases: TGCGCCAGCAGCTTCGGGGGAATGGATGAGCAGTTCTTC. Protein: CASSFGGMDEQFF.

J is TRBJ2-7 and V is TRBV18, with D unclear. Germline lookup yields CDR1 KGHSH and CDR2 LQKENI. V was pared by 5 bases and J by 1 base, with 12 bases between. The CDR3 loop spans 14 amino acids. The CDR3 region is CASSNTGQSYEQYF. The CDR3 nucleotides read TGTGCCAGCTCAAACACGGGTCAGTCCTACGAGCAGTACTTC.

This chain joins TRBV2 and TRBJ2-6; D is unresolved. Deletions cut 7 bases from V and 1 base from J, with 5 bases between. This CDR3 contains 13 residues. Germline lookup yields CDR1 SNHLY and CDR2 FYNNEI. CDR3 sequence: CASKRSGANVLTF. For the CDR3, the DNA is TGTGCCAGCAAGAGATCTGGGGCCAACGTCCTGACTTTC.

The V and J genes are TRBV4-3 and TRBJ1-1, with D perhaps matching TRBD1 (5 bases). The V gene lost 0 bases and the J gene lost 10 bases, with 12 bases spanning the gap. The CDR3 is made up of 13 amino acids. The germline CDR1 and CDR2 sequences are LGHNA and YSLEER. CDR3 DNA sequence: TGCGCCAGCAGCCAAGATAGAGGGAGGGGAGCTTTCTTT. Translation gives CASSQDRGRGAFF.

The chain is built from TRBV5-5 and TRBJ1-1; 9 nucleotides agree with TRBD1. Germline trimming cut 4 bases from V and 8 bases from J; bases unmatched to any gene: 3. CDR3 length: 12 residues. Germline values: CDR1 SGHKS, CDR2 YYEKEE (reference sequence). The CDR3 coding sequence is TGTGCCAGCAGCAACGACAGGGGGGAAGCTTTCTTT. Protein: CASSNDRGEAFF.

The chain links TRBV6-1 to TRBJ2-2, with D tentatively TRBD1 (5 bases). V was trimmed by 2 bases and J by 7 bases, leaving 14 bases between them. From germline, CDR1 is MNHNS and CDR2 SASEGT. The length of the CDR3 is 15 residues. CDR3 residues: CASSEIWTLFGELFF. The CDR3 coding sequence is TGTGCCAGCAGTGAAATTTGGACATTGTTCGGGGAGCTGTTTTTT.

The V call is TRBV7-9, the J call TRBJ2-3; D unclear. Per the germline V gene, CDR1 is SEHNR and CDR2 is FQNEAQ (reference sequence). This CDR3 comprises 14 residues. The ends were cut back, 5 bases at V and 0 bases at J, with 9 bases in the middle. The CDR3 spells CASSLITSTDTQYF. The CDR3 bases are TGTGCCAGCAGCCTGATCACTAGCACAGATACGCAGTATTTT. Variable domain in full (rest from reference TRBV7-9 and TRBJ2-3): DTGVSQNPRHKITKRGQNVTFRCDPISEHNRLYWYRQTLGQGPEFLTYFQNEAQLEKSRLLSDRFSAERPKGSFSTLEIQRTEQGDSAMYLCASSLITSTDTQYFGPGTRLTVL.

V gene TRBV28 combines with J gene TRBJ2-1; TRBD1 might be the D (5 bases). The V gene lost 6 bases and the J gene lost 1 base, with 16 bases spanning the gap. From germline, CDR1 is MDHEN and CDR2 SYDVKM. The CDR3 is 16 residues long. The CDR3 region is CASSYLGARSYNEQFF. DNA of the CDR3: TGTGCCAGCAGCTACCTAGGGGCTAGGTCCTACAATGAGCAGTTCTTC.

In its sample, this clone was seen once. This chain links TRBV7-9 with TRBJ2-1; D not resolved. Trimming cost V 2 bases and J 7 bases, with 6 bases left between them. The V gene's germline CDR1 is SEHNR and CDR2 FQNEAQ (reference sequence). The CDR3 consists of 12 residues. The CDR3, as DNA: TGTGCCAGCAGCTTATGGGCTAATGAGCAGTTCTTC. Translating it yields CASSLWANEQFF.

V is TRBV6-5 and J is TRBJ2-7, with 9 bases lining up with TRBD1. Looked up from germline, CDR1 is MNHEY and CDR2 is SVGAGI. The ends lost 0 bases at V and 2 bases at J; junction bases unmatched: 5. The CDR3 consists of 16 residues. The CDR3 coding sequence is TGTGCCAGCAGTTACTCAGGGACAGGGACCACCTACGAGCAGTACTTC. Amino acid sequence: CASSYSGTGTTYEQYF.

The V gene is TRBV4-1, the J gene TRBJ2-7; 8 positions agree with TRBD2. V was pared by 0 bases and J by 3 bases, with 7 bases of the junction left unmatched. CDR1 is MGHRA, CDR2 YSYEKL, per germline. The CDR3 has 16 amino acids. The DNA of the CDR3 is TGCGCCAGCAGCCAAGATCCAGCGGGAGCATACTACGAGCAGTACTTC. Protein: CASSQDPAGAYYEQYF.

This rearrangement joins TRBV4-1 to TRBJ2-7, with TRBD1 matching over 8 bases. The V segment lost 0 bases and the J segment 2 bases; nucleotides outside the gene matches: 18. CDR3 size: 20 residues. CDR1 and CDR2 (germline): MGHRA, YSYEKL. The CDR3 spells CASSQEGFGYSGQATYEQYF. The CDR3 DNA follows: TGCGCCAGCAGCCAAGAGGGTTTTGGCTACTCGGGACAGGCAACCTACGAGCAGTACTTC.